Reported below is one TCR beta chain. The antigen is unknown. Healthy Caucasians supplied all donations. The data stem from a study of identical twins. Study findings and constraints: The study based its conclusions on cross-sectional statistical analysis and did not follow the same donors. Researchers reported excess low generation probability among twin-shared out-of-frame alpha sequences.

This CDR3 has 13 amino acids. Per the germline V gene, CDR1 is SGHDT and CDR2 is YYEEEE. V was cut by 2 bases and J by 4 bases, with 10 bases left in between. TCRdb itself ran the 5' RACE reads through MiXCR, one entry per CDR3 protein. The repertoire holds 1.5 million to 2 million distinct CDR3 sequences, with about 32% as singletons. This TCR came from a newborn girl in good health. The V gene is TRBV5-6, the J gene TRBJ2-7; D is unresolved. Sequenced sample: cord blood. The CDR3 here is CASSFIGPYEQYF. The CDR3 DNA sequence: TGTGCCAGCAGCTTTATTGGGCCTTACGAGCAGTACTTC.